These 9 T cell receptor beta chains originate from one sample sequenced in a study of T cells in tuberculosis. This sample's time point: new active TB diagnosis, blood taken before or within 7 days of starting treatment. Some clones are missing from TCRdb's copy, which holds only in-frame ones; the method was immunoSEQ multiplex PCR. In the table there are 30,000 or so clones, about 91% of which are singletons. Sequences were derived from PBMCs, sampled at tuberculosis diagnosis. The receptors come from an adult with tuberculosis. Some clones in this sample may be carry-over from other donors' samples.

This clone was recorded once. The chain joins TRBV6-1 to TRBJ1-6, with TRBD1 matching 9 bases. CDR3 length equals 13 residues. The V gene end was trimmed by 7 bases and the J gene end by 7 bases; junction bases not matched to a gene: 2. Germline lookup yields CDR1 MNHNS and CDR2 SASEGT. The CDR3 here is CASKTGGNSPLHF. DNA of the CDR3: TGTGCCAGCAAGACAGGGGGGAATTCACCCCTCCACTTT.

The V and J genes are TRBV7-9 and TRBJ1-1; 7 bases map to TRBD1. The CDR3 totals 14 residues. Germline V lookup: CDR1 SEHNR, CDR2 FQNEAQ (reference sequence). V shed 3 bases and J 2 bases; nucleotides not matched to a gene: 3. The CDR3: CASSFTGENTEAFF. The CDR3 DNA follows: TGTGCCAGCAGCTTTACAGGGGAAAACACTGAAGCTTTCTTT.

This chain joins TRBV9 and TRBJ2-1, with D perhaps TRBD1 (6 bases). Germline CDR1 reads SGDLS; CDR2 reads YYNGEE. V was trimmed by 3 bases and J by 10 bases, leaving 14 bases between them. CDR3 length equals 13 residues. The CDR3 protein is CASSANRDGEQFF. The CDR3 DNA reads TGTGCCAGCAGCGCGAACAGGGACGGAGAGCAGTTCTTC.

This clone showed up just a few times. The chain combines TRBV7-6 with TRBJ2-7; the match to TRBD2 covers 8 bases. Germline V gene sequence: CDR1 SGHVS, CDR2 FNYEAQ. J lost 4 bases, V lost 5 bases, and 10 bases had no gene match. CDR3 length: 15 amino acids. CDR3: CASSPPLAGIYEQYF. In DNA, the CDR3 is TGTGCCAGCAGCCCCCCATTAGCGGGGATTTACGAGCAGTACTTC.

This rearrangement joins TRBV18 to TRBJ2-7; possible D gene TRBD2, 6 bases. Germline loops: CDR1 KGHSH, CDR2 LQKENI. This CDR3 is 14 amino acids long. V was shortened by 2 bases and J by 5 bases, with 13 bases between the two germline ends. The CDR3 DNA sequence: TGTGCCAGCTCACCAAGGGGAGGTTTGGACGAGCAGTACTTC. Its protein is CASSPRGGLDEQYF. The variable domain in full, completed from reference TRBV18 and TRBJ2-7, reads NAGVMQNPRHLVRRRGQEARLRCSPMKGHSHVYWYRQLPEEGLKFMVYLQKENIIDESGMPKERFSAEFPKEGPSILRIQQVVRGDSAAYFCASSPRGGLDEQYFGPGTRLTVT.

The chain combines TRBV5-5 with TRBJ1-5; the match to TRBD1 covers 11 bases. Germline lookup yields CDR1 SGHKS and CDR2 YYEKEE (reference sequence). Trimming at V came to 4 bases and at J to 0 bases, leaving 6 bases not matched to a gene. There are 17 residues in the CDR3. CDR3 coding DNA: TGTGCCAGCAGCCGCGGACAGGGGGCACATAGCAATCAGCCCCAGCATTTT. This sequence encodes CASSRGQGAHSNQPQHF.

The chain is built from TRBV20-1 and TRBJ2-7, with D perhaps TRBD2 (5 bases). Trimming left V 6 bases short and J 6 bases short, with 12 bases between. The CDR3 contains 11 residues. Germline loops: CDR1 DFQATT, CDR2 SNEGSKA (reference sequence). The CDR3 nucleotides read TGCAGTGCCAAACTTGGAGGCGAGCAGTACTTC. Translation gives CSAKLGGEQYF.

The chain joins TRBV12-5 to TRBJ2-2, with a tentative D call TRBD1 (6 bases). There are 17 residues in the CDR3. Germline V gene sequence: CDR1 LGHNT, CDR2 FRNRAP. The ends were cut back, 5 bases at V and 5 bases at J, with 21 bases in the middle. The CDR3 nucleotides are TGTGCTAGTGGTCCGAGACCTCCGGGACAAGAAACCGGGGAGCTGTTTTTT. As protein: CASGPRPPGQETGELFF.

This chain links TRBV10-3 with TRBJ2-4; 7 bases are a match to TRBD1. Germline values: CDR1 ENHRY, CDR2 SYGVKD. The CDR3 has 17 residues. Trimming removed 2 bases from V and 0 bases from J; junction bases left unmatched: 7. CDR3 in amino acids: CAISERTGDTAKNIQYF. CDR3 sequence (DNA): TGTGCCATCAGTGAGCGGACAGGCGATACAGCCAAAAACATTCAGTACTTC.